This T cell receptor beta chain is from a study of blood T cell repertoires in COVID-19. In the study overall: Acute and convalescent COVID-19 specimens originated in the United States, Italy and Spain. T cells, B-cell-depleted T cells, or PBMCs provided the cDNA or gDNA that served as material.

Grouping used clinical history reported by participants in a survey and questionnaire. As processed by the authors: Reference gene primer amplification in the assay estimated nucleated cell counts. Only in-frame clones appear in the TCRdb table, and some are missing; sequencing was by immunoSEQ multiplex PCR. V and J calls and clone size are those listed in that table; D and trimming were worked out from the DNA. The data hold 250,000 to 300,000 clones, with 80% to 90% observed a single time. This sequence originates from a woman aged 50 to 60 who had recovered from COVID-19. Sample: PBMCs or T cells enriched from blood (not recorded which).

CDR3 nucleotides: TGTGCCAGCTTCACTAGCGGGAGCGAGCAGTACTTC. Its protein is CASFTSGSEQYF. This chain uses TRBV28 with TRBJ2-7; TRBD2 aligns across 11 bases. The length of the CDR3 is 12 residues. The germline V gene encodes CDR1 MDHEN and CDR2 SYDVKM. V gave up 8 bases and J gave up 6 bases; unmatched junction bases: 3.